The entry that follows covers one T cell receptor (beta chain) sequence. Its antigen is as yet unknown. The sample originates from a study of cytomegalovirus exposure and HLA in healthy donors. Study context: The study placed roughly four fifths of its 398 genotyped donors in the Caucasian-associated ancestry cluster.

Germline V gene sequence: CDR1 SEHNR, CDR2 FQNEAQ (reference sequence). V was pared by 2 bases and J by 5 bases, with 6 bases between. CDR3 length: 13 amino acids. The study ran its PCR with 60 Vbeta and 13 Jbeta primers. Profiled with immunoSEQ multiplex PCR; TCRdb holds only in-frame clones, not every one. The sample consists of roughly 140,000 clones, approximately 9% of them appearing once. The study, taken as a whole, reports: TCR sequences were mostly rare, though some public TCRs occurred in many donors. DRB1 showed the most TCR associations and HLA-C the fewest in a later analysis, as rates varied by HLA locus.

The sample taken for sequencing was PBMCs. This TCR was sampled from a male donor in good health and CMV-seronegative. V is TRBV7-9 and J is TRBJ2-2; D gene uncertain. CDR3 in amino acids: CASSLYGTGELFF. DNA of the CDR3: TGTGCCAGCAGCTTATACGGGACCGGGGAGCTGTTTTTT.